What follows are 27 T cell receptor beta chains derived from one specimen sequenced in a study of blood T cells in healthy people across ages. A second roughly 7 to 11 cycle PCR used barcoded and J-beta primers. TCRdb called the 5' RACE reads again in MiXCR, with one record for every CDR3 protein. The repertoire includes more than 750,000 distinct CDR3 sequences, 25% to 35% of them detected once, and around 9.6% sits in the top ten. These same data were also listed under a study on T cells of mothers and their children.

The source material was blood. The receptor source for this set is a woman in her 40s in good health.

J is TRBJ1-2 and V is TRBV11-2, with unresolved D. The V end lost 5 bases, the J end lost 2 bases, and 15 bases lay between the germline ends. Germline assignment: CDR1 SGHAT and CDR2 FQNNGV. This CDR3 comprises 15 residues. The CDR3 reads CASSPTLPGNYGYTF. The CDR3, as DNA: TGTGCCAGCAGCCCGACCCTCCCCGGGAACTATGGCTACACCTTC.

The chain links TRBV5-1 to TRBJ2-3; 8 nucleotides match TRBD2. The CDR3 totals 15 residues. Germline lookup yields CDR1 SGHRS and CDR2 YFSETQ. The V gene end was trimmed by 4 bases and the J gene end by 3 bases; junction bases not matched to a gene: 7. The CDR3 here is CASSARGGKTDTQYF. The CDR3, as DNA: TGCGCCAGCAGCGCCCGGGGGGGCAAGACAGATACGCAGTATTTT.

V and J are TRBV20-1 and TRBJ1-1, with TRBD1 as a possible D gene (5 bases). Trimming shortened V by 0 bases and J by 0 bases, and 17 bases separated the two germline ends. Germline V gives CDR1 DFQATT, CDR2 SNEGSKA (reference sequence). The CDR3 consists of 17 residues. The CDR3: CSARDILSGQMNTEAFF. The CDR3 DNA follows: TGCAGTGCTAGAGATATTCTTTCAGGGCAGATGAACACTGAAGCTTTCTTT.

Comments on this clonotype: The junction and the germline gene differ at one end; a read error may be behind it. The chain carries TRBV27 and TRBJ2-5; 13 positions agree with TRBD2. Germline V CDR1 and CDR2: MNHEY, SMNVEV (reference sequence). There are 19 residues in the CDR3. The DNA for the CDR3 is TGTACCAGCAGTTTGCGTAGACTAGCGGGGGGCCGGACGGCTGAGACCCAGTACTTC. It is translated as CTSSLRRLAGGRTAETQYF.

DNA for the CDR3: TGTGCCAGCAGCCCCAGGGACAGGAGCAATCAGCCCCAGCATTTT. This gives the protein CASSPRDRSNQPQHF. The chain is built from TRBV3-1 and TRBJ1-5; TRBD1 aligns across 8 bases. Unmatched junction bases numbered 3, after V lost 4 bases and J lost 1 base. Looked up from germline, CDR1 is LGHDT and CDR2 is YNNKEL (reference sequence). The CDR3 spans 15 residues. Supplemented by reference TRBV3-1 and TRBJ1-5, the full variable domain reads DTAVSQTPKYLVTQMGNDKSIKCEQNLGHDTMYWYKQDSKKFLKIMFSYNNKELIINETVPNRFSPKSPDKAHLNLHINSLELGDSAVYFCASSPRDRSNQPQHFGDGTRLSIL.

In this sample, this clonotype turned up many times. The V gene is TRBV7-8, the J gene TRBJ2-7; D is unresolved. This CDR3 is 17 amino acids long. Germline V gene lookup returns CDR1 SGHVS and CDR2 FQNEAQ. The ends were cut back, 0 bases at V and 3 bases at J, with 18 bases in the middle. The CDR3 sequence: CASSLAGPGSSGYEQYF. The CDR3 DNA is TGTGCCAGCAGCTTAGCAGGGCCGGGCTCCTCGGGCTACGAGCAGTACTTC. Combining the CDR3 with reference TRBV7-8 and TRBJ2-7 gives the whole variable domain GAGVSQSPRYKVAKRGQDVALRCDPISGHVSLFWYQQALGQGPEFLTYFQNEAQLDKSGLPSDRFFAERPEGSVSTLKIQRTQQEDSAVYLCASSLAGPGSSGYEQYFGPGTRLTVT.

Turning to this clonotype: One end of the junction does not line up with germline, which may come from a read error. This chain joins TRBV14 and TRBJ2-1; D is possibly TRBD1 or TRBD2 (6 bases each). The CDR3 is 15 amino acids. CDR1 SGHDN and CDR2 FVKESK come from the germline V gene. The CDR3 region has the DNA TGTGCCAGCAGCCTAGGGGGGAGCTCCTACAATGAGCGGTTCTTC. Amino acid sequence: CASSLGGSSYNERFF.

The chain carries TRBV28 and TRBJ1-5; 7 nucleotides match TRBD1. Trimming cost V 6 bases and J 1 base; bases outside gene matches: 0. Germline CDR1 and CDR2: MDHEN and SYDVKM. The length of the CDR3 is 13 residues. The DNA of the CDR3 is TGTGCCAGCAGGACAGGGAGCAATCAGCCCCAGCATTTT. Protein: CASRTGSNQPQHF.

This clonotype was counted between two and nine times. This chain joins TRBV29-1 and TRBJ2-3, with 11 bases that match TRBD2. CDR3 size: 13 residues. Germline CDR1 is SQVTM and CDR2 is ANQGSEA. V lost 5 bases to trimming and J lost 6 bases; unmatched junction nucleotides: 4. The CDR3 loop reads CSVIAGGPDTQYF. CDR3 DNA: TGCAGCGTTATAGCGGGGGGGCCGGATACGCAGTATTTT.

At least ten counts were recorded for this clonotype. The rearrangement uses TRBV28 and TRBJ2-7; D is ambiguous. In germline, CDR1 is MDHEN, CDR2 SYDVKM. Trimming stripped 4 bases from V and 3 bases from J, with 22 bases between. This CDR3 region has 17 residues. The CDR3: CASSSDASSYRVYEQYF. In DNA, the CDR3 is TGTGCCAGCAGTTCCGACGCGTCATCCTACCGGGTCTACGAGCAGTACTTC.

This CDR3 is CASSHDRGYQETQYF. As DNA, the CDR3 is TGTGCCAGCAGCCATGACAGGGGTTATCAAGAGACCCAGTACTTC. This chain uses TRBV4-2 with TRBJ2-5; TRBD1 matches 8 bases. The CDR3 extends over 15 amino acids. Looked up from germline, CDR1 is LGHNA and CDR2 is YNFKEQ. The ends lost 3 bases at V and 2 bases at J; junction bases unmatched: 5.

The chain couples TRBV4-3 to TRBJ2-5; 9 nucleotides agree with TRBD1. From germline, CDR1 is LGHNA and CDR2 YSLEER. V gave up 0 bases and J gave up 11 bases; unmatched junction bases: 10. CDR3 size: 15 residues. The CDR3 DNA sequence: TGCGCCAGCAGCCAAGATTGGACAGGGGAGTACAAGCAGTACTTC. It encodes CASSQDWTGEYKQYF.

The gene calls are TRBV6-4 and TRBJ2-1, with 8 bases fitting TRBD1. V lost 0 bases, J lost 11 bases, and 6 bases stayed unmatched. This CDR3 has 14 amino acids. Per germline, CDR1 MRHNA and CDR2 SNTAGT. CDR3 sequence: CASSDSLTGAKQFF. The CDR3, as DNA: TGTGCCAGCAGTGACTCGCTGACAGGGGCTAAGCAGTTCTTC.

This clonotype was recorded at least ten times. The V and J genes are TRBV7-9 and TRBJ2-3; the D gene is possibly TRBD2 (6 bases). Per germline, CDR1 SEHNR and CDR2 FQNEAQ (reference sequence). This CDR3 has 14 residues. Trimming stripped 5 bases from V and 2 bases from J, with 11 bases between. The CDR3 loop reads CASSPSGPTDTQYF. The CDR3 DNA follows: TGTGCCAGCAGCCCCAGCGGGCCCACAGATACGCAGTATTTT.

CDR3 bases: TGTGCCAGCAGCCGTCCCGGGACTAGCGGGAGTGGGACCCAGTACTTC. Amino acids: CASSRPGTSGSGTQYF. The chain has TRBV5-6 and TRBJ2-5; the match to TRBD2 covers 14 bases. The CDR3 extends over 16 amino acids. Trimming removed 4 bases from V and 7 bases from J; junction bases left unmatched: 9. The germline V gene has CDR1 SGHDT and CDR2 YYEEEE.

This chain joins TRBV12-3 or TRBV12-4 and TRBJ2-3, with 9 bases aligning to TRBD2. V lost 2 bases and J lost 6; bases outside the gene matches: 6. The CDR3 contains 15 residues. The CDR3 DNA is TGTGCCAGCAGTTTACGGCGGGGGGGCCGCGATACGCAGTATTTT. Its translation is CASSLRRGGRDTQYF.

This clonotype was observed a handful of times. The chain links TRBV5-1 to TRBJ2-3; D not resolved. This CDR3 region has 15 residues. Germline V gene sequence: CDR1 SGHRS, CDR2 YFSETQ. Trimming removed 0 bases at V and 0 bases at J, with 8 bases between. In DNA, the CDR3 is TGCGCCAGCAGCTTGGGTGTGGCCAGCACAGATACGCAGTATTTT. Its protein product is CASSLGVASTDTQYF.

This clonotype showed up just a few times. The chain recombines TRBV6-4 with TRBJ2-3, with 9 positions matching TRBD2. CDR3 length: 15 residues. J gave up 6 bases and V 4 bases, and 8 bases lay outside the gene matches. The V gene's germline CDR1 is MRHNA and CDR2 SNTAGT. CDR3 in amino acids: CASSGRPSGADTQYF. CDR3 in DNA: TGTGCCAGCAGTGGGAGGCCTAGCGGGGCCGATACGCAGTATTTT.

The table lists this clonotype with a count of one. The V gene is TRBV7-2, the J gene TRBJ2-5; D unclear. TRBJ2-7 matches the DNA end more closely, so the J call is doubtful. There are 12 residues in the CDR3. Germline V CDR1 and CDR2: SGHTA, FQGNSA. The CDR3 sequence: CASSLIDHEQYF. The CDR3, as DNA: TGTGCCAGCAGCTTAATCGACCACGAGCAGTACTTC.

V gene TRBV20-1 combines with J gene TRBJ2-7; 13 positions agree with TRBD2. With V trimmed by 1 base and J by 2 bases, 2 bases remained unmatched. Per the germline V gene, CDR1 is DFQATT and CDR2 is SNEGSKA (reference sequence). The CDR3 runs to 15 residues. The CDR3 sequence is CSARVGTSGTYEQYF. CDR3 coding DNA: TGCAGTGCTAGAGTAGGGACTAGCGGGACCTACGAGCAGTACTTC.

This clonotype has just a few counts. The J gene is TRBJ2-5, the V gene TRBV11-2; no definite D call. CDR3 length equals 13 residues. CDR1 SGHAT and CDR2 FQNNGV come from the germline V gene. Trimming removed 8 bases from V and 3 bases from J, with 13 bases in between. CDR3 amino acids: CASGVGVKETQYF. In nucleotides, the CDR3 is TGTGCCAGCGGAGTTGGGGTGAAAGAGACCCAGTACTTC. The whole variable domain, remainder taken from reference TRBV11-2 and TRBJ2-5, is EAGVAQSPRYKIIEKRQSVAFWCNPISGHATLYWYQQILGQGPKLLIQFQNNGVVDDSQLPKDRFSAERLKGVDSTLKIQPAKLEDSAVYLCASGVGVKETQYFGPGTRLLVL.

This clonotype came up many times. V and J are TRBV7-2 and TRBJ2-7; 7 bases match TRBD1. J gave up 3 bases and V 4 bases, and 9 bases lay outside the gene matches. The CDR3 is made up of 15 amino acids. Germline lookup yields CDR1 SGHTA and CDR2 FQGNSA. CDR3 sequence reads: CASSSPDRAGYEQYF. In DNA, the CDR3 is TGTGCCAGCAGCTCCCCCGACAGGGCTGGCTACGAGCAGTACTTC. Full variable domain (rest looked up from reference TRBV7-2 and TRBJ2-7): GAGVSQSPSNKVTEKGKDVELRCDPISGHTALYWYRQSLGQGLEFLIYFQGNSAPDKSGLPSDRFSAERTGGSVSTLTIQRTQQEDSAVYLCASSSPDRAGYEQYFGPGTRLTVT.

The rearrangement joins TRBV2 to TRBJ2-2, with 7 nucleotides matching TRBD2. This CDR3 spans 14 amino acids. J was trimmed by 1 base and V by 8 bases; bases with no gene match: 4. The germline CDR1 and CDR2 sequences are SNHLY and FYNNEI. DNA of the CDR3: TGTGCCAGCTGTGCGGGGGTGAACACCGGGGAGCTGTTTTTT. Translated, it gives CASCAGVNTGELFF. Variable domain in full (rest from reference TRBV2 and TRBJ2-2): EPEVTQTPSHQVTQMGQEVILRCVPISNHLYFYWYRQILGQKVEFLVSFYNNEISEKSEIFDDQFSVERPDGSNFTLKIRSTKLEDSAMYFCASCAGVNTGELFFGEGSRLTVL.

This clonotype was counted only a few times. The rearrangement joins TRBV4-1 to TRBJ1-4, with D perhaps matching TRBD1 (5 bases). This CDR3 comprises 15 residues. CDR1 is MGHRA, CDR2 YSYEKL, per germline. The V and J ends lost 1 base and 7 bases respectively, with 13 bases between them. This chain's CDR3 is CASSQVPGVAEKLFF. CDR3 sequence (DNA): TGCGCCAGCAGCCAAGTGCCGGGGGTGGCTGAAAAACTGTTTTTT.

The CDR3 reads CASREGRPHQPQHF. The CDR3 nucleotides read TGTGCCAGCAGGGAAGGGCGACCCCATCAGCCCCAGCATTTT. The chain couples TRBV7-2 to TRBJ1-5, with D unclear. This CDR3 is built from 14 residues. The germline V gene encodes CDR1 SGHTA and CDR2 FQGNSA. V lost 6 bases, J lost 5 bases, and 14 bases lay in between.

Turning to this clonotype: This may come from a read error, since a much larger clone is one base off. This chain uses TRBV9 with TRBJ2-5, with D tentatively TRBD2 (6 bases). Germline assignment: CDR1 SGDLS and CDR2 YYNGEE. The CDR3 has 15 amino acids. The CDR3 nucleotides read TGTGCCAGCAGCGCCAGTGGGGGGTTCAGTGAGACCCAGGACTTC. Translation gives CASSASGGFSETQDF.

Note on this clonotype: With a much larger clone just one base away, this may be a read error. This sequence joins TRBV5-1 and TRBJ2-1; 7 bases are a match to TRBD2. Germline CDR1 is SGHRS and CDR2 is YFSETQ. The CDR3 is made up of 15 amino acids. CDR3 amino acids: CASSLIAGSCNEQFF. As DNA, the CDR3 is TGCGCCAGCAGCTTGATAGCGGGCTCCTGCAATGAGCAGTTCTTC.